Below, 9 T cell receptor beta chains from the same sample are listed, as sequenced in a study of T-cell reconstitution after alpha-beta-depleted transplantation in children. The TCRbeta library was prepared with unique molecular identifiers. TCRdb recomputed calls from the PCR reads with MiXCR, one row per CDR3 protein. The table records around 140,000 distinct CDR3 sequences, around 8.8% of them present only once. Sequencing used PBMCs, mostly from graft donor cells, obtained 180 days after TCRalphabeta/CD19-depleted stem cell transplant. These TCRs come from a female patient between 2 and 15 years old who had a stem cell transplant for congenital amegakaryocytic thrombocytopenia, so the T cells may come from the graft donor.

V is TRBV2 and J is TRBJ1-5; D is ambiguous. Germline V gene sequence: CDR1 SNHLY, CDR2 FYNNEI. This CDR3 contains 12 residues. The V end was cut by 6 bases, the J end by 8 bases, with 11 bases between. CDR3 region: CASRGPAEPQHF. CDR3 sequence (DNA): TGTGCCAGCAGAGGCCCAGCGGAGCCCCAGCATTTT.

CDR3 in amino acids: CASRRGQGLPGELFF. The CDR3 DNA reads TGTGCCAGCAGAAGAGGACAGGGTCTCCCCGGGGAGCTGTTTTTT. The chain combines TRBV7-9 with TRBJ2-2; 8 positions match TRBD1. J gave up 6 bases and V 6 bases, and 9 bases lay outside the gene matches. The CDR3 runs 15 residues. The V gene's germline CDR1 is SEHNR and CDR2 FQNEAQ (reference sequence). Looking up the rest from reference TRBV7-9 and TRBJ2-2 gives the full variable domain: DTGVSQNPRHKITKRGQNVTFRCDPISEHNRLYWYRQTLGQGPEFLTYFQNEAQLEKSRLLSDRFSAERPKGSFSTLEIQRTEQGDSAMYLCASRRGQGLPGELFFGEGSRLTVL.

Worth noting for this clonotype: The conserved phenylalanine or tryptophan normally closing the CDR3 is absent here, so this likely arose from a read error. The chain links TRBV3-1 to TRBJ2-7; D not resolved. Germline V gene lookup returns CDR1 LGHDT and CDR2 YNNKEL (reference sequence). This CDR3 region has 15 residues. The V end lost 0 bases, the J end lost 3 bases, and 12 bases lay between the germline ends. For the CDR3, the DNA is TGTGCCAGCAGCCAAGATCTGGCCAGATACTACGAGCAGTACTAC. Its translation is CASSQDLARYYEQYY.

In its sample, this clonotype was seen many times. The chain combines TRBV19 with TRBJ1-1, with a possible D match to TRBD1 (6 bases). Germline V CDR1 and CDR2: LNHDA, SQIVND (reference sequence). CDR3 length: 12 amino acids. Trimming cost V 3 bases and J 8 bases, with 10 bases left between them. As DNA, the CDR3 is TGTGCCAGTAGTATCGGGGGGCTAGAAGCTTTCTTT. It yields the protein CASSIGGLEAFF.

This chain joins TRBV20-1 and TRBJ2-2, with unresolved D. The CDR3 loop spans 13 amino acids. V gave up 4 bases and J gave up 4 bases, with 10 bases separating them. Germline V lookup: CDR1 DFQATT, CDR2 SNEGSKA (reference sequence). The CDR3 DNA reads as TGCAGTGCTACTTACCCTGGCACCGGGGAGCTGTTTTTT. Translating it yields CSATYPGTGELFF.

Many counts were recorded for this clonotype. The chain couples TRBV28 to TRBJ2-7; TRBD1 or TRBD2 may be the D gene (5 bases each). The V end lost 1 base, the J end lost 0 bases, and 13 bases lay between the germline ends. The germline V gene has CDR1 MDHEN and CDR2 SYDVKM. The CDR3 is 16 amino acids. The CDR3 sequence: CASSLYGDGSSYEQYF. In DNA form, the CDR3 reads TGTGCCAGCAGTTTATATGGGGACGGAAGCTCCTACGAGCAGTACTTC.

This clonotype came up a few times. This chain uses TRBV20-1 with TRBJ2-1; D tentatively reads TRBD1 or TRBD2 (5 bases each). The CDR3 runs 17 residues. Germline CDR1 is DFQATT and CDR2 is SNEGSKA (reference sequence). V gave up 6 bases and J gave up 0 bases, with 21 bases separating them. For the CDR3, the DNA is TGCAGTGCGGAAAGGGACCTACCACTCCTCTCCTACAATGAGCAGTTCTTC. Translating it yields CSAERDLPLLSYNEQFF.

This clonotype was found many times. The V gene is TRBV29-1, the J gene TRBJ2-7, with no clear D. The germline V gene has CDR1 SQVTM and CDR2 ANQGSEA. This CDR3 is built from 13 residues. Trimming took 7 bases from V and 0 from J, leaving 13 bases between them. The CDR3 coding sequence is TGCAGCGCCCGAAGCATCAGCTCCTACGAGCAGTACTTC. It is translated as CSARSISSYEQYF.

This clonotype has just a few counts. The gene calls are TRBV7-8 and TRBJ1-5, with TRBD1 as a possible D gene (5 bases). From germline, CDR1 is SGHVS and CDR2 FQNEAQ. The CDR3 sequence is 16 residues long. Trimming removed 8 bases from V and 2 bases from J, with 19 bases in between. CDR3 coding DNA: TGTGCCAGCGCGTCAATCATGGGGGATGGCAATCAGCCCCAGCATTTT. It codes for CASASIMGDGNQPQHF.